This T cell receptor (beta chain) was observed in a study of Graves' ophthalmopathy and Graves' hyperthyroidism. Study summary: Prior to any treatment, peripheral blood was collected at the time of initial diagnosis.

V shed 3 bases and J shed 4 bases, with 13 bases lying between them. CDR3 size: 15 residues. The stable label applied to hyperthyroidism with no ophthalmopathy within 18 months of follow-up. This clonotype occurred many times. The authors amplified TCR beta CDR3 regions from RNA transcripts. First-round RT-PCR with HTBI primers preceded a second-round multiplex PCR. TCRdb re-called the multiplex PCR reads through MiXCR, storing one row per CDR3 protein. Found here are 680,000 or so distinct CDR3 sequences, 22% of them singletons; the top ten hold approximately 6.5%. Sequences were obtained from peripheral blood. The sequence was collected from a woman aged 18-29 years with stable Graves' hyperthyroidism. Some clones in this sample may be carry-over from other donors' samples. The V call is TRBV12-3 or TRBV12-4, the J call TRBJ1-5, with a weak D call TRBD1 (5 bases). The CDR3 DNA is TGTGCCAGCAGTTTCGGCAGGGTAGGGAATCAGCCCCAGCATTTT. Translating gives CASSFGRVGNQPQHF.